The source of this TCR beta chain is a study of blood T cells in healthy people across ages. The authors ran a second PCR of roughly 6 to 11 cycles using a sample-barcoded 5' primer and a J-beta primer mix. TCRdb re-analysed the 5' RACE reads in MiXCR, keeping a single row per CDR3 protein. The sample has hundreds of thousands of distinct CDR3 sequences; 24% are singletons. The germline V gene encodes CDR1 DFQATT and CDR2 SNEGSKA (reference sequence). CDR3 size: 14 residues. The V gene lost 7 bases and the J gene lost 2 bases, with 15 bases spanning the gap. These same records also appear under a second study, on T cells of mothers and their children.

This TCR came from a boy younger than 18 in good health. The sample taken for sequencing was blood. This chain connects TRBV20-1 to TRBJ1-5; TRBD1 is a possible D gene (6 bases). The CDR3 region has the DNA TGCAGTGGCAGAGGTGGGGGCGGCAATCAGCCCCAGCATTTT. Protein sequence: CSGRGGGGNQPQHF.